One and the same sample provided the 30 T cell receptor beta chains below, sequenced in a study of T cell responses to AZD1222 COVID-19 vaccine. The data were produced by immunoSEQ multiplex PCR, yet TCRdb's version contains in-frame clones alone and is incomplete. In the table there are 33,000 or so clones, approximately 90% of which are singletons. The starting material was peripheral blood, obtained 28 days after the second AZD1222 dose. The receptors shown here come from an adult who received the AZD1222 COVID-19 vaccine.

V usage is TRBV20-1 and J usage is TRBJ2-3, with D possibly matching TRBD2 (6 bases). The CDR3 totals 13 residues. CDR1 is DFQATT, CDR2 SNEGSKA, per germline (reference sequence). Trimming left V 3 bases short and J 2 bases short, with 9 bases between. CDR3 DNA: TGCAGTGCTAGTCGGGACTTCACAGATACGCAGTATTTT. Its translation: CSASRDFTDTQYF.

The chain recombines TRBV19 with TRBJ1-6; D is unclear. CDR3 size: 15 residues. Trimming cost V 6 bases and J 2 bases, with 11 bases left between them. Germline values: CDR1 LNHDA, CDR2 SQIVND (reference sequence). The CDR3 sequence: CASRIPGAYNSPLHF. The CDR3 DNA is TGTGCCAGTAGGATACCGGGTGCCTATAATTCACCCCTCCACTTT.

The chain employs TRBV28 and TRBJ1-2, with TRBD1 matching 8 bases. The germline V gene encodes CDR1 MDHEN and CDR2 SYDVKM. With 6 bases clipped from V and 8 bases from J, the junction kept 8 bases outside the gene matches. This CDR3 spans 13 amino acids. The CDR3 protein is CASRKQGVEGYTF. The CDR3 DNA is TGTGCCAGCAGAAAACAGGGGGTCGAAGGCTACACCTTC.

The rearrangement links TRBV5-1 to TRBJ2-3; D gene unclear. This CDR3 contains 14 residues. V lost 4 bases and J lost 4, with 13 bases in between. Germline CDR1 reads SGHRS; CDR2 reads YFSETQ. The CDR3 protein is CASSPKSGSDTQYF. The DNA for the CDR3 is TGCGCCAGCAGCCCGAAGTCAGGCTCAGATACGCAGTATTTT.

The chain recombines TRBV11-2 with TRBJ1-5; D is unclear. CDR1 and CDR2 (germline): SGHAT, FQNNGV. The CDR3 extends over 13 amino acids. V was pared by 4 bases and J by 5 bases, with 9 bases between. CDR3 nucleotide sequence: TGTGCCAGCAGCTCCAGCAATTATCAGCCCCAGCATTTT. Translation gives CASSSSNYQPQHF.

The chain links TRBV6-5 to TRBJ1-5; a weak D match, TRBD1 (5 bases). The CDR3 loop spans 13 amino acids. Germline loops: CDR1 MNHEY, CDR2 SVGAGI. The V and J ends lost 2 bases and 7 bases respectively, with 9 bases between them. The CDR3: CASSYDRGQPQHF. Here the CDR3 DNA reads TGTGCCAGCAGTTACGACCGGGGCCAGCCCCAGCATTTT.

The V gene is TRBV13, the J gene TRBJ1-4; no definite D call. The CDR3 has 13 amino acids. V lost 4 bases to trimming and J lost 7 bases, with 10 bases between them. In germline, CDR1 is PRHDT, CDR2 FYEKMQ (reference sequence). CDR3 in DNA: TGTGCCAGCAGCTCCCAGTCAGGTGAAAAACTGTTTTTT. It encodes CASSSQSGEKLFF. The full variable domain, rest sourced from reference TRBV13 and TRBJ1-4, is AAGVIQSPRHLIKEKRETATLKCYPIPRHDTVYWYQQGPGQDPQFLISFYEKMQSDKGSIPDRFSAQQFSDYHSELNMSSLELGDSALYFCASSSQSGEKLFFGSGTQLSVL.

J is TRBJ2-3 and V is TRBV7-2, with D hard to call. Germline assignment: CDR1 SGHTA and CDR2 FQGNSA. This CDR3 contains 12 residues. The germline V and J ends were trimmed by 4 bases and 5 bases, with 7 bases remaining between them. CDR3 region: CASSSMRDTQYF. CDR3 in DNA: TGTGCCAGCAGCTCCATGAGAGATACGCAGTATTTT.

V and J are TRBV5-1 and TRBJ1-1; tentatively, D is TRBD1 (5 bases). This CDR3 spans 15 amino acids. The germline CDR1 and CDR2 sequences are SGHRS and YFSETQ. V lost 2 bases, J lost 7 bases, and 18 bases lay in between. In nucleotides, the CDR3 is TGCGCCAGCAGCTTCACATACTACACAGGTGTTGAAGCTTTCTTT. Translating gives CASSFTYYTGVEAFF.

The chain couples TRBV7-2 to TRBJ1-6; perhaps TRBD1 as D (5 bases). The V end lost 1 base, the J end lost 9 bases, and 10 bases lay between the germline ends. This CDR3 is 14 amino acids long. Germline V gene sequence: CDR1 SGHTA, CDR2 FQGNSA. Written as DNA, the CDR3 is TGTGCCAGCAGCTTAGGACAGCGCGGTTCACCCCTCCACTTT. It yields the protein CASSLGQRGSPLHF.

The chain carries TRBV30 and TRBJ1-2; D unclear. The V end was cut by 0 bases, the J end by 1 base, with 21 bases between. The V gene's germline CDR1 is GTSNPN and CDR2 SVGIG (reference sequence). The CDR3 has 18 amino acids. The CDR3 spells CAWSVLRERAIRNYGYTF. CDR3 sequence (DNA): TGTGCCTGGAGTGTACTTCGGGAACGAGCAATCCGTAACTATGGCTACACCTTC.

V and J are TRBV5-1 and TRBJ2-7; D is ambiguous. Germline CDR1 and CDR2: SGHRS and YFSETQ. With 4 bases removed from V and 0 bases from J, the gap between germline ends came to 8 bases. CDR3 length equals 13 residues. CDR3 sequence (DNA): TGCGCCAGCAGCGTCGAAGGCTCCTACGAGCAGTACTTC. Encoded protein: CASSVEGSYEQYF.

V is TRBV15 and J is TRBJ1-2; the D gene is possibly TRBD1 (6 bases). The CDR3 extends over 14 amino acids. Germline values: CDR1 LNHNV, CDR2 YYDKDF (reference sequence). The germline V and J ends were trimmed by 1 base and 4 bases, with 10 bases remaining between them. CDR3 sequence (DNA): TGTGCCACCAGCAGAGGGGGGGCTAGCTATGGCTACACCTTC. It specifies CATSRGGASYGYTF.

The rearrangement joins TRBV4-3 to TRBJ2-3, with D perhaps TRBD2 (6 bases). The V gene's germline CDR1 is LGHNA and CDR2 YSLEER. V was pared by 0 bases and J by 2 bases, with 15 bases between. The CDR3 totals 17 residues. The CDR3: CASSQDRGGDLTDTQYF. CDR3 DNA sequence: TGCGCCAGCAGCCAAGATCGGGGCGGGGACCTCACAGATACGCAGTATTTT.

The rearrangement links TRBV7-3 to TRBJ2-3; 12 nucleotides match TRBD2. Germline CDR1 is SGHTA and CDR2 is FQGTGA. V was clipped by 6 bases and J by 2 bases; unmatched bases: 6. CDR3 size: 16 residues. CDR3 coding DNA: TGTGCCAGCAGTCGCGGACTAGCGGGGCACACAGATACGCAGTATTTT. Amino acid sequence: CASSRGLAGHTDTQYF.

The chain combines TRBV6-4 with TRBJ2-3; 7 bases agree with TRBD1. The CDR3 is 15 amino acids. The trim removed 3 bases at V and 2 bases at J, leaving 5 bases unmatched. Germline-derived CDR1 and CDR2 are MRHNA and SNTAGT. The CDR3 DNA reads TGTGCCAGCAGTGAGAACAGGGGATACACAGATACGCAGTATTTT. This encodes CASSENRGYTDTQYF.

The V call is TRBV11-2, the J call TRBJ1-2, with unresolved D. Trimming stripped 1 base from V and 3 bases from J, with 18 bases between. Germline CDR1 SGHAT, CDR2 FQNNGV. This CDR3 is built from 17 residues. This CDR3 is CASSLVLTGGSDYGYTF. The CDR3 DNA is TGTGCCAGCAGCTTAGTTTTGACGGGAGGATCGGACTATGGCTACACCTTC.

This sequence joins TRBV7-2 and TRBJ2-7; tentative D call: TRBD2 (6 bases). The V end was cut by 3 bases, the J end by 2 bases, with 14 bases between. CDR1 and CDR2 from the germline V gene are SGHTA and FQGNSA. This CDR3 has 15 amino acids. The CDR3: CASSLAEGGAYEQYF. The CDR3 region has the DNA TGTGCCAGCAGCTTGGCGGAGGGCGGCGCCTACGAGCAGTACTTC.

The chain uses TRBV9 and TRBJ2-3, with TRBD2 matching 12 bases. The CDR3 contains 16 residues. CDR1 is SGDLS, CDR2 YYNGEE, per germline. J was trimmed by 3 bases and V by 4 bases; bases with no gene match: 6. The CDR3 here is CASSTRTSGMTDTQYF. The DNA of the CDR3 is TGTGCCAGCAGCACCCGGACTAGCGGGATGACAGATACGCAGTATTTT.

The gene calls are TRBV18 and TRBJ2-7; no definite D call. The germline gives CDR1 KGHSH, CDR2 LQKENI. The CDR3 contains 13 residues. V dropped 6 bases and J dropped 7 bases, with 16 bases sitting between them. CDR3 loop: CASSKNGVPEQYF. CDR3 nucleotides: TGTGCCAGCTCCAAGAATGGGGTCCCGGAGCAGTACTTC.

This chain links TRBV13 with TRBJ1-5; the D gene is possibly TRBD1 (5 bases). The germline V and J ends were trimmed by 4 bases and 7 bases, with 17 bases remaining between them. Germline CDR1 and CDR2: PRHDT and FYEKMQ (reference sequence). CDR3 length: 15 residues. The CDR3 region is CASSSGSGGGQPQHF. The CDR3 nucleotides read TGTGCCAGCAGCTCCGGGTCCGGCGGGGGACAGCCCCAGCATTTT. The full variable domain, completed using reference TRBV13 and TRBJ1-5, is AAGVIQSPRHLIKEKRETATLKCYPIPRHDTVYWYQQGPGQDPQFLISFYEKMQSDKGSIPDRFSAQQFSDYHSELNMSSLELGDSALYFCASSSGSGGGQPQHFGDGTRLSIL.

This CDR3 is CASSSGQTGTEAFF. The CDR3 bases are TGTGCCAGCAGCTCGGGACAGACGGGCACTGAAGCTTTCTTT. This chain connects TRBV7-3 to TRBJ1-1; 7 bases map to TRBD1. In germline, CDR1 is SGHTA, CDR2 FQGTGA. V shed 4 bases, J shed 4 bases, and the junction held 6 bases outside the gene matches. The CDR3 has 14 amino acids. Looking up the rest from reference TRBV7-3 and TRBJ1-1 gives the full variable domain: GAGVSQTPSNKVTEKGKYVELRCDPISGHTALYWYRQSLGQGPEFLIYFQGTGAADDSGLPNDRFFAVRPEGSVSTLKIQRTERGDSAVYLCASSSGQTGTEAFFGQGTRLTVV.

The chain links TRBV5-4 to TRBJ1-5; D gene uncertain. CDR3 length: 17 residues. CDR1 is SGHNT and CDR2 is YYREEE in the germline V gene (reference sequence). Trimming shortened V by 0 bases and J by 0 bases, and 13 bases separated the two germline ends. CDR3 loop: CASSLEGSGFSNQPQHF. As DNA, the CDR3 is TGTGCCAGCAGCTTGGAAGGTTCCGGGTTTAGCAATCAGCCCCAGCATTTT.

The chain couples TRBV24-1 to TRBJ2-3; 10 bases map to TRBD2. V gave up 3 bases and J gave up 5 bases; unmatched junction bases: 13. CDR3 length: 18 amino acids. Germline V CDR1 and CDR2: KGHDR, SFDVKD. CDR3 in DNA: TGTGCCACCAGTGATCCATCTGTTAGCGGGGGGCGAGGAGATACGCAGTATTTT. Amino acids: CATSDPSVSGGRGDTQYF.

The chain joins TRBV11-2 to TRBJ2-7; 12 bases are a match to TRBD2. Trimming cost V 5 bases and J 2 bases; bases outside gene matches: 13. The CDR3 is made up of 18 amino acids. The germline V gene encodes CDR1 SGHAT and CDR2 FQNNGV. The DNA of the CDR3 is TGTGCCAGCAGCCGTCCGACGGGACTAGCGGGCCGCGCCTACGAGCAGTACTTC. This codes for CASSRPTGLAGRAYEQYF.

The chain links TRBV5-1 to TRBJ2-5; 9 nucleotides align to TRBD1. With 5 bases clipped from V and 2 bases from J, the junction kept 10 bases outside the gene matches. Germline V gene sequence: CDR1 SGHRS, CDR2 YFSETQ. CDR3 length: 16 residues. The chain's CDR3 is CASSLNYRGLQETQYF. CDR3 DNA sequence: TGCGCCAGCAGTTTAAATTACAGGGGGCTACAAGAGACCCAGTACTTC.

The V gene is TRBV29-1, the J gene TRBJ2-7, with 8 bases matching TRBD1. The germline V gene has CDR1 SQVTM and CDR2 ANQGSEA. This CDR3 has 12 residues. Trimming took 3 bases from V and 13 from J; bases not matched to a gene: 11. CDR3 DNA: TGCAGCGTTGACGGACAGGGTCGAGGCAACTACTTC. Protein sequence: CSVDGQGRGNYF.

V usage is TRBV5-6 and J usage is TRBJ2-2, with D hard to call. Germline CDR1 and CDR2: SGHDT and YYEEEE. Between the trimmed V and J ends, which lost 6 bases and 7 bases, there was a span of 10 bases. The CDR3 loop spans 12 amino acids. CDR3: CASNHGVGELFF. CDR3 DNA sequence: TGTGCCAGCAACCATGGGGTCGGGGAGCTGTTTTTT.

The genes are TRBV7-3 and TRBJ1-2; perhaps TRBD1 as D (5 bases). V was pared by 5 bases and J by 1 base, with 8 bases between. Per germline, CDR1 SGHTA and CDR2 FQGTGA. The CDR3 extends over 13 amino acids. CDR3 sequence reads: CASSVDSNYGYTF. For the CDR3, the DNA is TGTGCCAGCAGCGTCGACAGTAACTATGGCTACACCTTC.

This CDR3 reads CASSQGTGFTEAFF. The CDR3 DNA follows: TGTGCCAGCAGCCAAGGGACAGGGTTCACTGAAGCTTTCTTT. This chain joins TRBV3-1 (or the pseudogene TRBV3-2) and TRBJ1-1; 8 bases line up with TRBD1. The CDR3 is 14 residues long. Germline trimming cut 1 base from V and 4 bases from J; bases unmatched to any gene: 2. The germline gives CDR1 LGHDT, CDR2 YNNKEL (reference sequence).